Following are 14 T cell receptor beta chains from one sample sequenced in a study of blood T cell repertoires in COVID-19. Libraries were prepared by immunoSEQ multiplex PCR; TCRdb keeps only in-frame clonotypes and omits some of them. The data contain 55,000 to 70,000 clones, more than 75% of them singletons. The material sequenced was PBMCs or T cells enriched from blood (not recorded which). All receptors derive from a woman aged 40 to 50 who had recovered from COVID-19.

This clone was seen more than once but under ten times. The rearrangement joins TRBV12-3 or TRBV12-4 to TRBJ1-2; TRBD1 matches 7 bases. J lost 10 bases, V lost 3 bases, and 8 bases had no gene match. The CDR3 length is 13 residues. The CDR3 coding sequence is TGTGCCAGCAGTTTGGTCAGGGGGAGCGACTACACCTTC. Encoded protein: CASSLVRGSDYTF.

The V call is TRBV27, the J call TRBJ2-2; perhaps TRBD2 as D (6 bases). With 3 bases removed from V and 7 bases from J, the gap between germline ends came to 15 bases. Germline lookup yields CDR1 MNHEY and CDR2 SMNVEV (reference sequence). The CDR3 spans 15 residues. In nucleotides, the CDR3 is TGTGCCAGCAGTTTTTTCGCTAGCGTAAGCGGGGAGCTGTTTTTT. Encoded protein: CASSFFASVSGELFF.

The V gene is TRBV6-4, the J gene TRBJ2-2; maybe TRBD1 (5 bases). V was clipped by 0 bases and J by 1 base, with 6 bases between them. Per germline, CDR1 MRHNA and CDR2 SNTAGT. The CDR3 runs 15 residues. CDR3 sequence reads: CASSDSQGNTGELFF. In DNA form, the CDR3 reads TGTGCCAGCAGTGACTCCCAGGGGAACACCGGGGAGCTGTTTTTT.

As for this clone: The same CDR3 also results from other DNA sequences found in this sample. This chain links TRBV5-1 with TRBJ2-1, with TRBD1 identical over 8 bases. The ends lost 4 bases at V and 4 bases at J; junction bases unmatched: 10. Germline assignment: CDR1 SGHRS and CDR2 YFSETQ. The CDR3 extends over 16 amino acids. The CDR3 here is CASSPQTGAFYNEQFF. In DNA, the CDR3 is TGCGCCAGCAGCCCTCAGACAGGGGCCTTTTACAATGAGCAGTTCTTC. Looking up the rest from reference TRBV5-1 and TRBJ2-1 gives the full variable domain: KAGVTQTPRYLIKTRGQQVTLSCSPISGHRSVSWYQQTPGQGLQFLFEYFSETQRNKGNFPGRFSGRQFSNSRSEMNVSTLELGDSALYLCASSPQTGAFYNEQFFGPGTRLTVL.

This rearrangement joins TRBV3-1 (or the pseudogene TRBV3-2) to TRBJ1-1, with D possibly being TRBD1 (5 bases). The CDR3 is 13 amino acids. Trimming removed 4 bases at V and 4 bases at J, with 10 bases between. Germline CDR1 and CDR2: LGHDT and YNNKEL (reference sequence). The CDR3 loop is CASSPRQGTEAFF. In nucleotides, the CDR3 is TGTGCCAGCAGCCCCCGCCAGGGCACTGAAGCTTTCTTT.

The genes are TRBV5-1 and TRBJ1-1, with TRBD1 as a possible D gene (5 bases). CDR3 length equals 15 residues. Germline V gene data show CDR1 as SGHRS and CDR2 as YFSETQ. V lost 5 bases, J lost 5 bases, and 19 bases lay in between. The CDR3 here is CASSLTPTKGTEAFF. The CDR3 region has the DNA TGCGCCAGCAGTCTAACCCCAACGAAGGGGACTGAAGCTTTCTTT. The variable domain in full, with the rest retrieved from reference TRBV5-1 and TRBJ1-1, is KAGVTQTPRYLIKTRGQQVTLSCSPISGHRSVSWYQQTPGQGLQFLFEYFSETQRNKGNFPGRFSGRQFSNSRSEMNVSTLELGDSALYLCASSLTPTKGTEAFFGQGTRLTVV.

This chain uses TRBV29-1 with TRBJ2-3, with 7 bases aligning to TRBD2. CDR3 length equals 14 residues. Per germline, CDR1 SQVTM and CDR2 ANQGSEA. J gave up 1 base and V 6 bases, and 7 bases lay outside the gene matches. The CDR3 DNA follows: TGCAGCGTGGAACGGGGGGATGGCACAGATACGCAGTATTTT. Translated, it gives CSVERGDGTDTQYF.

As for this clone: Different DNA sequences within this sample yield the same CDR3. CDR3 sequence: CASSPTANTGELFF. Written as DNA, the CDR3 is TGTGCCAGCTCACCGACAGCAAACACCGGGGAGCTGTTTTTT. V usage is TRBV18 and J usage is TRBJ2-2; the D gene is possibly TRBD1 (5 bases). This CDR3 comprises 14 residues. Germline CDR1 reads KGHSH; CDR2 reads LQKENI. The V end lost 3 bases, the J end lost 2 bases, and 7 bases lay between the germline ends.

V is TRBV19 and J is TRBJ2-1, with TRBD1 matching over 9 bases. V was pared by 4 bases and J by 4 bases, with 20 bases of the junction left unmatched. This CDR3 is built from 20 residues. CDR1 and CDR2 (germline): LNHDA, SQIVND (reference sequence). The CDR3 DNA follows: TGTGCCAGTAGTAAATCATTCCGGGACAGGGTGGCCCTTGGATACAATGAGCAGTTCTTC. Protein: CASSKSFRDRVALGYNEQFF. The entire variable domain, with the rest obtained from reference TRBV19 and TRBJ2-1, is as follows: DGGITQSPKYLFRKEGQNVTLSCEQNLNHDAMYWYRQDPGQGLRLIYYSQIVNDFQKGDIAEGYSVSREKKESFPLTVTSAQKNPTAFYLCASSKSFRDRVALGYNEQFFGPGTRLTVL.

The rearrangement joins TRBV24-1 to TRBJ2-1; a possible D gene is TRBD2 (5 bases). The V gene's germline CDR1 is KGHDR and CDR2 SFDVKD. V was cut by 5 bases and J by 9 bases, with 7 bases left in between. This CDR3 spans 11 amino acids. The CDR3 region is CATSVLAEQFF. Written as DNA, the CDR3 is TGTGCCACCAGTGTGCTAGCTGAGCAGTTCTTC.

The V and J genes are TRBV6-5 and TRBJ1-4; D not resolved. CDR1 and CDR2 from the germline V gene are MNHEY and SVGAGI. The CDR3 runs to 11 residues. V lost 7 bases and J lost 8, with 8 bases in between. The CDR3 bases are TGTGCCAGCAACACGGGGGAAAAACTGTTTTTT. Protein product: CASNTGEKLFF.

The genes are TRBV9 and TRBJ1-6, with D unclear. V was trimmed by 2 bases and J by 0 bases, leaving 6 bases between them. The germline V gene has CDR1 SGDLS and CDR2 YYNGEE. The CDR3 length is 15 residues. The DNA of the CDR3 is TGTGCCAGCAGCGTCACCAGCTCCTATAATTCACCCCTCCACTTT. Translation gives CASSVTSSYNSPLHF.

This clone has more than one count but fewer than ten. CDR3: CASSGGEAYEQYF. For the CDR3, the DNA is TGTGCCAGCAGTGGGGGGGAGGCCTACGAGCAGTACTTC. V gene TRBV27 combines with J gene TRBJ2-7, with 7 bases lining up with TRBD2. V lost 5 bases, J lost 2 bases, and 3 bases stayed unmatched. Germline values: CDR1 MNHEY, CDR2 SMNVEV (reference sequence). The CDR3 is 13 residues long.

The chain employs TRBV10-3 and TRBJ1-2; TRBD1 matches 7 bases. Germline assignment: CDR1 ENHRY and CDR2 SYGVKD. V lost 10 bases to trimming and J lost 8 bases; unmatched junction nucleotides: 7. The CDR3 totals 11 residues. Here the CDR3 DNA reads TGTGCCACCGGGACAGCAATCGGCTACACCTTC. Its protein product is CATGTAIGYTF.